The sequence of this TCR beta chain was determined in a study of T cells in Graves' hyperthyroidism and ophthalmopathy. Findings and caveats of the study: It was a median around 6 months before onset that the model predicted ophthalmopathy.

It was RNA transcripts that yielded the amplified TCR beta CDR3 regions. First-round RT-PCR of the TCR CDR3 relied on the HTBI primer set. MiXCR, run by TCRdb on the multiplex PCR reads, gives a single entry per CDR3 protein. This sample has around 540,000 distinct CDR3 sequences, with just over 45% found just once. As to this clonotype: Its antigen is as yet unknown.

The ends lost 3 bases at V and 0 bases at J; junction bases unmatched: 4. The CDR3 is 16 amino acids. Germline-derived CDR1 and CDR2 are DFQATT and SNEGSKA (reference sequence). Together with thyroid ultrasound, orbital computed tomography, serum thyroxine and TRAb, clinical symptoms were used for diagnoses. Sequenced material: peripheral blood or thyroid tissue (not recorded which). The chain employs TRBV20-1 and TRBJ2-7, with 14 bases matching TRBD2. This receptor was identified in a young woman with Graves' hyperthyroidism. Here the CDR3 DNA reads TGCAGTGCTAGCGGGACTAGCGGGAGTAGCTCCTACGAGCAGTACTTC. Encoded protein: CSASGTSGSSSYEQYF.